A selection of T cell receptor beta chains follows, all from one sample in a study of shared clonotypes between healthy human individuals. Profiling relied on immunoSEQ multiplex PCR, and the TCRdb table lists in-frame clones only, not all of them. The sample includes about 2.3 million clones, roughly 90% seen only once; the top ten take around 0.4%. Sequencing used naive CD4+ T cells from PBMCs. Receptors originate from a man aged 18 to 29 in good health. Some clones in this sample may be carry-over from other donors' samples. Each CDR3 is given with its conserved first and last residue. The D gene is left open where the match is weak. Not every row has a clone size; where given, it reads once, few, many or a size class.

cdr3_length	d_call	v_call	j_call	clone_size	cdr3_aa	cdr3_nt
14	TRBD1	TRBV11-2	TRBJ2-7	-	CASSLGGQGFQQYF	TGTGCCAGCAGCCTAGGGGGACAGGGTTTTCAGCAGTACTTC
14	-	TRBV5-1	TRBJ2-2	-	CASSLIGNTGELFF	TGCGCCAGCAGCTTGATCGGGAACACCGGGGAGCTGTTTTTT
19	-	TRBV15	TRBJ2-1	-	CATSSGLSRNRFSYNEQFF	TGTGCCACCAGCAGTGGTTTGTCGCGGAACAGGTTCTCCTACAATGAGCAGTTCTTC
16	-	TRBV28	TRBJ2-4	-	CASIRRGYSSENIQYF	TGTGCCAGCATCCGAAGGGGGTACTCCTCTGAAAACATTCAGTACTTC
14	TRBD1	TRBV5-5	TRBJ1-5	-	CASARGGGNQPQHF	TGTGCCAGCGCCAGGGGGGGTGGCAATCAGCCCCAGCATTTT
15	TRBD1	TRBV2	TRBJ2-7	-	CASSYGQGGAYEQYF	TGTGCCAGCAGTTACGGACAGGGAGGAGCCTACGAGCAGTACTTC
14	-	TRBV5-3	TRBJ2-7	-	CASSSILVSYEQYF	TGTGCCAGCAGCTCCATACTAGTCTCCTACGAGCAGTACTTC
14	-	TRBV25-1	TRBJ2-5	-	CATSRGAVGETQYF	TGTGCCACCAGTCGAGGGGCGGTGGGAGAGACCCAGTACTTC
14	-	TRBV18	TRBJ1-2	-	CASSARAPHYGYTF	TGTGCCAGCTCGGCCAGGGCTCCTCACTATGGCTACACCTTC
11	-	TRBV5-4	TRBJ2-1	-	CATLAGAQQFF	TGTGCCACCCTGGCAGGGGCGCAGCAGTTCTTC
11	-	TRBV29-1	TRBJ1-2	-	CSGGVGRENTF	TGCAGCGGGGGGGTTGGCAGGGAAAACACCTTC
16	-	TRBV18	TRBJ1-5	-	CASSRGTAYSNQPQHF	TGTGCCAGCTCGCGCGGGACCGCTTATAGCAATCAGCCCCAGCATTTT
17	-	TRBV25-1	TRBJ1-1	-	CASSPSAGSGSETEAFF	TGTGCCAGCAGCCCAAGTGCCGGGTCGGGTAGTGAGACTGAAGCTTTCTTT
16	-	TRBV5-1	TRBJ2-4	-	CASSLGPAQTKNIQYF	TGCGCCAGCAGCTTGGGTCCAGCGCAGACTAAAAACATTCAGTACTTC
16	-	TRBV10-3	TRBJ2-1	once	CAISEGLGSSYNEQFF	TGTGCCATCAGTGAGGGGCTAGGGAGCTCCTACAATGAGCAGTTCTTC
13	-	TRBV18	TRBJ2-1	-	CASSARGLVEQFF	TGTGCCAGCTCGGCCAGGGGTCTAGTCGAGCAGTTCTTC
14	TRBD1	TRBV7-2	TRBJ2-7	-	CASSSGQGWYEQYF	TGTGCCAGCAGCTCCGGACAGGGGTGGTACGAGCAGTACTTC